A single sample is the source of the 28 T cell receptor beta chains below, sequenced in a study of cytomegalovirus exposure and HLA in healthy donors. Vbeta (60) and Jbeta (13) primers were used in the PCR. Only in-frame clones appear in the TCRdb table, and some are missing; sequencing was by immunoSEQ multiplex PCR. The specimen's table records over 100,000 clones. Sequenced material: PBMCs. The receptors originated from a man between 35 and 55 years old in good health and CMV-seropositive.

The chain joins TRBV27 to TRBJ1-2, with D possibly being TRBD1 (5 bases). This CDR3 contains 14 residues. In germline, CDR1 is MNHEY, CDR2 SMNVEV (reference sequence). Trimming stripped 4 bases from V and 0 bases from J, with 9 bases between. Here the CDR3 reads CASSYGGANYGYTF. DNA for the CDR3: TGTGCCAGCAGTTACGGAGGGGCTAACTATGGCTACACCTTC.

V is TRBV5-4 and J is TRBJ1-4; 7 bases line up with TRBD1. Germline CDR1 SGHNT, CDR2 YYREEE (reference sequence). This CDR3 spans 16 amino acids. The V gene end was trimmed by 3 bases and the J gene end by 8 bases; junction bases not matched to a gene: 13. CDR3 DNA sequence: TGTGCCAGCAGCTCGGGACAGACACGGTCAGCGGAAAAACTGTTTTTT. Translation: CASSSGQTRSAEKLFF.

The chain carries TRBV5-1 and TRBJ1-1; TRBD1 matches 9 bases. Germline V gene data show CDR1 as SGHRS and CDR2 as YFSETQ. There are 14 residues in the CDR3. Trimming cost V 4 bases and J 5 bases; bases outside gene matches: 6. The CDR3 nucleotides are TGCGCCAGCAGCGGGACAGGGCAGAGGACTGAAGCTTTCTTT. As protein: CASSGTGQRTEAFF.

As to this clone: The same CDR3 arises from other DNA sequences in this sample as well. The J gene is TRBJ2-7, the V gene TRBV2; D may be TRBD1 (5 bases). In germline, CDR1 is SNHLY, CDR2 FYNNEI. The CDR3 covers 14 residues. Trimming removed 4 bases from V and 0 bases from J, with 10 bases in between. As DNA, the CDR3 is TGTGCCAGCAGTGGTCAGGGTCTCTCCTACGAGCAGTACTTC. Translated, it gives CASSGQGLSYEQYF.

This rearrangement joins TRBV14 to TRBJ1-2, with 8 bases aligning to TRBD1. With V trimmed by 5 bases and J by 4 bases, 9 bases remained unmatched. The CDR3 loop spans 15 amino acids. From germline, CDR1 is SGHDN and CDR2 FVKESK. The CDR3 reads CASSRTGRLGYGYTF. The CDR3 region has the DNA TGTGCCAGCAGCAGGACAGGGCGATTGGGCTATGGCTACACCTTC.

The chain carries TRBV5-1 and TRBJ2-1; tentative D call: TRBD1 (6 bases). V lost 5 bases and J 8 bases, leaving 17 bases between the germline ends. The CDR3 covers 14 residues. Looked up from germline, CDR1 is SGHRS and CDR2 is YFSETQ. CDR3 sequence reads: CASRMQGQGYEQFF. CDR3 nucleotides: TGCGCCAGCAGGATGCAGGGGCAAGGTTATGAGCAGTTCTTC.

The chain is built from TRBV7-2 and TRBJ2-1; 10 bases are a match to TRBD1. The CDR3 is made up of 16 amino acids. Germline CDR1 reads SGHTA; CDR2 reads FQGNSA. V shed 3 bases, J shed 8 bases, and the junction held 10 bases outside the gene matches. CDR3 residues: CASSFIGTGVFDEQFF. The CDR3 DNA is TGTGCCAGCAGCTTTATTGGGACAGGGGTTTTCGATGAGCAGTTCTTC.

V gene TRBV6-1 combines with J gene TRBJ2-3; TRBD1 aligns across 9 bases. Germline V lookup: CDR1 MNHNS, CDR2 SASEGT. This CDR3 is built from 14 residues. J lost 4 bases, V lost 6 bases, and 5 bases had no gene match. In DNA, the CDR3 is TGTGCCAGCAGACCGGGACAGGGCCCAGATACGCAGTATTTT. This sequence encodes CASRPGQGPDTQYF.

The chain combines TRBV28 with TRBJ2-5; the match to TRBD1 covers 9 bases. Germline V lookup: CDR1 MDHEN, CDR2 SYDVKM. This CDR3 is 16 amino acids long. Trimming removed 6 bases from V and 4 bases from J; junction bases left unmatched: 12. For the CDR3, the DNA is TGTGCCAGCAGCTCGATGGGACAGGGAGCAGGAGAGACCCAGTACTTC. This encodes CASSSMGQGAGETQYF.

The chain joins TRBV4-2 to TRBJ2-2, with 8 nucleotides matching TRBD1. The CDR3 is made up of 15 amino acids. Losses at the gene ends were 4 bases for V and 6 bases for J; bases not matched to a gene: 7. The germline CDR1 and CDR2 sequences are LGHNA and YNFKEQ. DNA for the CDR3: TGTGCCAGCAGCCGTGCAGGGGGCGGGGCCGGGGAGCTGTTTTTT. This translates into CASSRAGGGAGELFF.

The chain combines TRBV11-2 with TRBJ1-1; 8 bases align to TRBD1. Germline V gives CDR1 SGHAT, CDR2 FQNNGV. The CDR3 has 14 amino acids. J was trimmed by 3 bases and V by 3 bases; bases with no gene match: 3. The CDR3, as DNA: TGTGCCAGCAGCTTTACAGGGGGGGACACTGAAGCTTTCTTT. This sequence encodes CASSFTGGDTEAFF.

The chain is built from TRBV6-6 and TRBJ1-6; D perhaps matches TRBD1 (6 bases). Trimming removed 6 bases from V and 4 bases from J, with 16 bases in between. The CDR3 runs to 16 residues. Germline V gene sequence: CDR1 MNHNY, CDR2 SVGAGI (reference sequence). CDR3 region: CASSQDSNRYNSPLHF. CDR3 sequence (DNA): TGTGCCAGCAGCCAGGACAGCAACCGTTATAATTCACCCCTCCACTTT.

This chain links TRBV28 with TRBJ2-1; D possibly corresponds to TRBD2 (6 bases). V shed 6 bases and J shed 9 bases, with 12 bases lying between them. The germline V gene encodes CDR1 MDHEN and CDR2 SYDVKM. The CDR3 is made up of 12 amino acids. The chain's CDR3 is CASSLAGIEQFF. CDR3 DNA: TGTGCCAGCAGCTTGGCGGGAATTGAGCAGTTCTTC.

The rearrangement links TRBV7-9 to TRBJ2-1; 8 bases fit TRBD2. The CDR3 runs 15 residues. Unmatched junction bases numbered 3, after V lost 5 bases and J lost 0 bases. Per the germline V gene, CDR1 is SEHNR and CDR2 is FQNEAQ (reference sequence). The CDR3 loop is CASSPGGASYNEQFF. In DNA, the CDR3 is TGTGCCAGCAGCCCCGGGGGGGCCTCCTACAATGAGCAGTTCTTC. Full variable domain (remainder filled in from reference TRBV7-9 and TRBJ2-1): DTGVSQNPRHKITKRGQNVTFRCDPISEHNRLYWYRQTLGQGPEFLTYFQNEAQLEKSRLLSDRFSAERPKGSFSTLEIQRTEQGDSAMYLCASSPGGASYNEQFFGPGTRLTVL.

The rearrangement uses TRBV6-4 and TRBJ2-6, with D unresolved. Looked up from germline, CDR1 is MRHNA and CDR2 is SNTAGT. The CDR3 is made up of 17 amino acids. With 2 bases removed from V and 1 base from J, the gap between germline ends came to 12 bases. The CDR3 bases are TGTGCCAGCAGTGACCAGGCCGCACAATCTGGGGCCAACGTCCTGACTTTC. Its translation is CASSDQAAQSGANVLTF.

The chain carries TRBV5-6 and TRBJ1-1; perhaps TRBD1 as D (5 bases). This CDR3 contains 16 residues. Germline CDR1 SGHDT, CDR2 YYEEEE. V was shortened by 3 bases and J by 2 bases, with 17 bases between the two germline ends. The CDR3 spells CASSSIPGKFNTEAFF. The CDR3 DNA sequence: TGTGCCAGCAGCTCCATCCCAGGGAAATTTAACACTGAAGCTTTCTTT.

The chain carries TRBV5-1 and TRBJ1-1; 8 positions match TRBD1. The CDR3 runs 14 residues. CDR1 and CDR2 (germline): SGHRS, YFSETQ. V shed 4 bases and J 5 bases; nucleotides not matched to a gene: 7. The CDR3 DNA reads as TGCGCCAGCAGCGCCGGACAGGGCCGGACTGAAGCTTTCTTT. It encodes CASSAGQGRTEAFF.

The chain couples TRBV9 to TRBJ2-7; TRBD2 might be the D (6 bases). The germline V gene has CDR1 SGDLS and CDR2 YYNGEE. The CDR3 is 15 residues long. Trimming stripped 0 bases from V and 1 base from J, with 11 bases between. CDR3 in amino acids: CASSVGGTSSYEQYF. Written as DNA, the CDR3 is TGTGCCAGCAGCGTAGGCGGGACCAGTTCCTACGAGCAGTACTTC. Full variable domain (rest looked up from reference TRBV9 and TRBJ2-7): DSGVTQTPKHLITATGQRVTLRCSPRSGDLSVYWYQQSLDQGLQFLIQYYNGEERAKGNILERFSAQQFPDLHSELNLSSLELGDSALYFCASSVGGTSSYEQYFGPGTRLTVT.

This rearrangement joins TRBV27 to TRBJ2-7, with 7 bases lining up with TRBD2. V was pared by 7 bases and J by 6 bases, with 12 bases of the junction left unmatched. Germline V gene sequence: CDR1 MNHEY, CDR2 SMNVEV (reference sequence). The CDR3 covers 14 residues. For the CDR3, the DNA is TGTGCCAGCACTTGGGGGGGAGCGACTACCGAGCAGTACTTC. Translating it yields CASTWGGATTEQYF.

V is TRBV5-5 and J is TRBJ2-5; 7 nucleotides line up with TRBD2. Germline CDR1 and CDR2: SGHKS and YYEKEE (reference sequence). The length of the CDR3 is 16 residues. J lost 1 base, V lost 0 bases, and 6 bases had no gene match. CDR3 residues: CASSLGLAETQETQYF. As DNA, the CDR3 is TGTGCCAGCAGCTTGGGTCTAGCGGAGACCCAAGAGACCCAGTACTTC.

V gene TRBV18 combines with J gene TRBJ2-1, with D perhaps TRBD2 (7 bases). The CDR3 sequence is 14 residues long. The V end was cut by 5 bases, the J end by 8 bases, with 16 bases between. Germline CDR1 reads KGHSH; CDR2 reads LQKENI. The CDR3 coding sequence is TGTGCCAGCTCAAAAGAAACGGGGGGCGATGAGCAGTTCTTC. Amino acids: CASSKETGGDEQFF.

This rearrangement joins TRBV6-1 to TRBJ2-7, with D perhaps matching TRBD2 (6 bases). The CDR3 totals 16 residues. V lost 0 bases and J 2 bases, leaving 14 bases between the germline ends. Germline lookup yields CDR1 MNHNS and CDR2 SASEGT. The CDR3 nucleotides are TGTGCCAGCAGTGAAGCCTTAGGAGGGCATCCCTACGAGCAGTACTTC. Residues: CASSEALGGHPYEQYF.

The chain recombines TRBV19 with TRBJ2-3; tentative D call: TRBD2 (6 bases). This CDR3 has 15 residues. V was clipped by 9 bases and J by 0 bases, with 16 bases between them. The germline gives CDR1 LNHDA, CDR2 SQIVND (reference sequence). The CDR3 here is CASSLVGGSTDTQYF. CDR3 DNA: TGTGCCAGCTCGCTTGTGGGAGGAAGCACAGATACGCAGTATTTT.

V gene TRBV2 combines with J gene TRBJ2-2; 11 bases fit TRBD2. This CDR3 is built from 14 residues. With 8 bases clipped from V and 6 bases from J, the junction kept 5 bases outside the gene matches. Germline-derived CDR1 and CDR2 are SNHLY and FYNNEI. CDR3 coding DNA: TGTGCCAGCCAACCGGGACTAGCGGCCGGGGAGCTGTTTTTT. It specifies CASQPGLAAGELFF.

The genes are TRBV5-1 and TRBJ2-1, with D perhaps TRBD2 (6 bases). Germline loops: CDR1 SGHRS, CDR2 YFSETQ. Trimming took 0 bases from V and 10 from J, leaving 17 bases between them. The CDR3 has 15 amino acids. DNA for the CDR3: TGCGCCAGCAGCTTGGGAGAGGGACTGGCCGTGGAGCAGTTCTTC. This translates into CASSLGEGLAVEQFF.

This chain's CDR3 is CASSFTETGELFF. The CDR3 coding sequence is TGTGCCAGCAGTTTCACAGAGACCGGGGAGCTGTTTTTT. The chain links TRBV28 to TRBJ2-2; D gene uncertain. The CDR3 runs 13 residues. Trimming took 3 bases from V and 5 from J, leaving 7 bases between them. Germline CDR1 MDHEN, CDR2 SYDVKM. The complete variable domain, with remaining parts taken from reference TRBV28 and TRBJ2-2, reads DVKVTQSSRYLVKRTGEKVFLECVQDMDHENMFWYRQDPGLGLRLIYFSYDVKMKEKGDIPEGYSVSREKKERFSLILESASTNQTSMYLCASSFTETGELFFGEGSRLTVL.

V usage is TRBV10-3 and J usage is TRBJ2-2, with D tentatively TRBD2 (7 bases). The CDR3 has 14 amino acids. CDR1 ENHRY and CDR2 SYGVKD come from the germline V gene. Trimming cost V 10 bases and J 4 bases, with 16 bases left between them. CDR3 protein: CATMRGEGTGELFF. Written as DNA, the CDR3 is TGTGCCACCATGAGGGGGGAGGGCACCGGGGAGCTGTTTTTT.

The chain employs TRBV6-5 and TRBJ2-2, with 10 bases lining up with TRBD2. Germline V CDR1 and CDR2: MNHEY, SVGAGI. The CDR3 runs to 14 residues. The J segment lost 6 bases and the V segment lost 5 bases, leaving 3 bases of the junction unmatched. CDR3 region: CASSKLAGSGELFF. CDR3 DNA: TGTGCCAGCAGTAAACTAGCGGGATCCGGGGAGCTGTTTTTT.